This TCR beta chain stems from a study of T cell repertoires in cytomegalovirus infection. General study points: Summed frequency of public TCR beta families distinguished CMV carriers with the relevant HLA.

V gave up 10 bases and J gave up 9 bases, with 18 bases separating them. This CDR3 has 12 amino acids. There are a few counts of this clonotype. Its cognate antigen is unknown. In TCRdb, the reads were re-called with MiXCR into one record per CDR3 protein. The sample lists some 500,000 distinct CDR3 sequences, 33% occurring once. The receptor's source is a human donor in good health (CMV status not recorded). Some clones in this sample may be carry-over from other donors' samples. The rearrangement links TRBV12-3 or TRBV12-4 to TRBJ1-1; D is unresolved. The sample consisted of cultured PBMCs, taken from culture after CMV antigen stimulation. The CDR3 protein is CATSKPSSKAFF. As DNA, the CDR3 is TGTGCCACCTCAAAACCCAGCTCTAAAGCTTTCTTT.